Below are 2 T cell receptor beta chains sequenced from a single sample in a study of low-dose radiotherapy and immunotherapy resistance in tumors. Noted time point: before trial treatment. Alpha and beta chains were covered, as first-strand cDNA relied on TRAV- and TRBV-specific primers. PCR amplification of the TCRs was performed with Phusion for 20 PCR cycles, and it relied on a constant-region primer together with a V-primer adapter. In TCRdb, the reads were re-called with MiXCR into one record per CDR3 protein. There are 65,000 to 90,000 distinct CDR3 sequences in the sample; approximately 17% occur only once, and roughly 6% lies in the top ten. The sample here was PBMCs, taken before treatment. The receptors come from a male donor with prostate cancer.

This clonotype was recorded many times. The V call is TRBV20-1, the J call TRBJ2-7; D gene unclear. Germline assignment: CDR1 DFQATT and CDR2 SNEGSKA (reference sequence). Trimming removed 3 bases from V and 2 bases from J, with 11 bases in between. This CDR3 contains 13 residues. CDR3: CSARDGVAYEQYF. In DNA, the CDR3 is TGCAGTGCTAGGGACGGAGTGGCCTACGAGCAGTACTTC.

In its sample, this clonotype was seen many times. The V and J genes are TRBV29-1 and TRBJ2-7; D perhaps matches TRBD1 (5 bases). Germline V gene data show CDR1 as SQVTM and CDR2 as ANQGSEA. Trimming removed 7 bases at V and 5 bases at J, with 18 bases between. The CDR3 is 13 amino acids. CDR3 protein: CSGQTTLSNEQYF. CDR3 coding DNA: TGCAGCGGACAGACAACCCTAAGCAACGAGCAGTACTTC.